A single T cell receptor beta chain is shown here with its context. This entry is derived from a study of cytomegalovirus exposure and HLA in healthy donors. Trimming removed 6 bases from V and 6 bases from J; junction bases left unmatched: 7. Germline V gene lookup returns CDR1 MDHEN and CDR2 SYDVKM. The CDR3 is 13 residues long. The PCR used 60 Vbeta and 13 Jbeta primers. The assay was immunoSEQ multiplex PCR, and TCRdb's table has in-frame clones only and misses some. The table has 80,000 to 100,000 clones, roughly 70% seen once. The chain uses TRBV28 and TRBJ1-2, with 7 nucleotides matching TRBD1. Sequencing was performed on PBMCs. This sequence originates from a man in his fifties or sixties in good health and CMV-seronegative. The CDR3 spells CASRPTGRDGYTF. For the CDR3, the DNA is TGTGCCAGCAGACCGACAGGGAGAGATGGCTACACCTTC.